Included here is one T cell receptor beta chain sequence, with context. What it binds is unknown. With 60 Vbeta and 13 Jbeta primers, the PCR was carried out. Original data processing: In a later analysis, the count reached 75 million to 90 million unique TCR beta chains, with 9 million to 11 million shared. Here immunoSEQ multiplex PCR was the method, and the copy in TCRdb shows in-frame clones only, minus some. That table is the source of V, J and clone size, and D and trimming were worked out from the DNA. Among 85,000 to 100,000 clones listed, around 86% were seen once. The sample originates from a study of cytomegalovirus exposure and HLA in healthy donors. General study results and limits: Later analysis reportedly placed an Asian-associated ancestry cluster below the approximately 680-donor mean in N-insertions. According to the study, 150 to 200 TCR beta chains were cytomegalovirus-associated.

Healthy individuals who donated bone marrow served as the donors. CDR3 size: 13 residues. Trimming took 6 bases from V and 4 from J, leaving 15 bases between them. CDR1 and CDR2 (germline): SQVTM, ANQGSEA. Sequences were obtained from PBMCs. This clonotype originated in a man aged 25-40 years in good health and CMV-seropositive. The gene calls are TRBV29-1 and TRBJ1-1; possible D gene TRBD1, 6 bases. CDR3 sequence: CSVDQTGSTEAFF. DNA of the CDR3: TGCAGCGTCGATCAAACAGGGAGCACTGAAGCTTTCTTT. Full variable domain (outside the CDR3, taken from reference TRBV29-1 and TRBJ1-1): SAVISQKPSRDICQRGTSLTIQCQVDSQVTMMFWYRQQPGQSLTLIATANQGSEATYESGFVIDKFPISRPNLTFSTLTVSNMSPEDSSIYLCSVDQTGSTEAFFGQGTRLTVV.